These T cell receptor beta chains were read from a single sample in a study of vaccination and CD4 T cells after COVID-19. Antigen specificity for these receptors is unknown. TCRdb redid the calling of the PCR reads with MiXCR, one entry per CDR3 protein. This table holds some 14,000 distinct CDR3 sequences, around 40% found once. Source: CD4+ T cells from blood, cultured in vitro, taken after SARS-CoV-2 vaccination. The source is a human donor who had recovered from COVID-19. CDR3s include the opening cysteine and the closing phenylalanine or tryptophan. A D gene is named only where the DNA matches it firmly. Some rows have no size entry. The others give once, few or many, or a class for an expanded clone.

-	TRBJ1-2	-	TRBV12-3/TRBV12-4	TGTGCCAGCATTCCCGAGGGGTCGAGGGGCTACACCTTC	CASIPEGSRGYTF
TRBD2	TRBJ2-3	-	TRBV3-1	TGTGCCAGCAGCCGGACTAGCGGGAGAGATACGCAGTATTTT	CASSRTSGRDTQYF
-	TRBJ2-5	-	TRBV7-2	TGTGCCAGCAGCTTAGCGCCAGGTGCCCTCGGGGAGACCCAGTACTTC	CASSLAPGALGETQYF
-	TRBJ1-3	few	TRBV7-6	TGTGCCAGCAGCTTAGTGGCCCCCCGATCCCCTGGAAACACCATATATTTT	CASSLVAPRSPGNTIYF
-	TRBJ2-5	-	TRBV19	TGTGCCAGTAGTACTGGGGGCCACAAAGAGACCCAGTACTTC	CASSTGGHKETQYF
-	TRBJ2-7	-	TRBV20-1	TGCAGTGCTGGGGGGGCCTATCAGGACGAGCAGTACTTC	CSAGGAYQDEQYF
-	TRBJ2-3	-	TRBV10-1	TGCGCCAGCAGTGATAATTTGGGGTCCCGCACAGATACGCAGTATTTT	CASSDNLGSRTDTQYF
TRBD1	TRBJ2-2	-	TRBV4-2	TGTGCCAGCAGCCAAGATTCAGGGGGCGGGGAGCTGTTTTTT	CASSQDSGGGELFF
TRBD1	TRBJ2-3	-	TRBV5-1	TGCGCCAGCAGCCGGACAGGGGGCTTAGGCACAGATACGCAGTATTTT	CASSRTGGLGTDTQYF
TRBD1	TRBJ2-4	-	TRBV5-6	TGTGCCAGCGCCGAGACAGGGGCTTTAAACATTCAGTACTTC	CASAETGALNIQYF
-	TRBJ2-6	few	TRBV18	TGTGCCAGCTCCCTAACTCACGCCGGGGCCAACGTCCTGACTTTC	CASSLTHAGANVLTF
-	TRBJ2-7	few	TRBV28	TGTGCCAGCAGTTTATCCGGGACCGTTCTTTTCAGCGAGCAGTACTTC	CASSLSGTVLFSEQYF
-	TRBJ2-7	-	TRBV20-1	TGCAGTGCTATCTCGCGGGTTTTCTCCTACGAGCAGTACTTC	CSAISRVFSYEQYF
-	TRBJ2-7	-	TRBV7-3	TGTGCCAGCAGCCTTTCGCAGGGGCTCGAGCAGTACTTC	CASSLSQGLEQYF
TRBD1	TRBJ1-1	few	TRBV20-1	TGCAGTGCGTCCCTGACAGGGGGCCGAACTGAAGCTTTCTTT	CSASLTGGRTEAFF
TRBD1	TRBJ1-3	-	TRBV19	TGTGCCAGTAGTACTTCCGGGACAGGGGCTGGAAACACCATATATTTT	CASSTSGTGAGNTIYF
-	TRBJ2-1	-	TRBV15	TGTGCCACCAGGAACCAACAGGAGAGCTCCTACAATGAGCAGTTCTTC	CATRNQQESSYNEQFF
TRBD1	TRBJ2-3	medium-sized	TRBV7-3	TGTGCCAGCGGACAGGGGACAGATACGCAGTATTTT	CASGQGTDTQYF
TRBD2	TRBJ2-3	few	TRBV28	TGTGCCAGCAGTTTAAATGGTGGGCCACTAGCGGGGAGGGGACATAGCACAGATACGCAGTATTTT	CASSLNGGPLAGRGHSTDTQYF
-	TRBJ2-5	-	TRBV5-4	TGTGCCAGCAGCACGGAGGCGGGGCCGGAGACCCAGTACTTC	CASSTEAGPETQYF
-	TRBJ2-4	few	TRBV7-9	TGTGCCAGCAGGACCGAGGGAAACATTCAGTACTTC	CASRTEGNIQYF
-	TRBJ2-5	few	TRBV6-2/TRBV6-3	TGTGCCAGCAGCCCCGACTTTGCAGAGACCCAGTACTTC	CASSPDFAETQYF
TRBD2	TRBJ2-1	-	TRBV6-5	TGTGCCAGCAGTTACGACCCCGGGAGGTACAATGAGCAGTTCTTC	CASSYDPGRYNEQFF
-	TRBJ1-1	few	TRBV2	TGTGCCAGCAGACTAGAGTCTGAAGCTTTCTTT	CASRLESEAFF
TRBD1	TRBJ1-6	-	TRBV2	TGTGCCAGCAGTGACTCGGGACAGAATTCACCCCTCCACTTT	CASSDSGQNSPLHF
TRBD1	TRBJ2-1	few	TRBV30	TGTGCCTGGAGTGTAGGGCAGGGGGTTTACAATGAGCAGTTCTTC	CAWSVGQGVYNEQFF
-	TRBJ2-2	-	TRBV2	TGTGCCAGCAGTGAAGAGAGTGGCGCCGGGGAGCTGTTTTTT	CASSEESGAGELFF
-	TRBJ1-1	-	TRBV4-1	TGCGCCAGCAGCCAACATCCCGGGCCGGCGAACACTGAAGCTTTCTTT	CASSQHPGPANTEAFF
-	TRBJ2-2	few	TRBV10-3	TGTGCCATCGGAGGGCCCTCCGGGGAGCTGTTTTTT	CAIGGPSGELFF
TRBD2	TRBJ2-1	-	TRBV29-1	TGCAGCGTTGAGGGGGGAACTAGCGGGAAAACCAATGAGCAGTTCTTC	CSVEGGTSGKTNEQFF
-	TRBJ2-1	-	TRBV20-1	TGCAGTGATTCGGAGGCCCCCTATAACAATGAGCAGTTCTTC	CSDSEAPYNNEQFF
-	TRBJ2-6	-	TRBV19	TGTGCCAGTAGTCCGACGGGGGCCAACGTCCTGACTTTC	CASSPTGANVLTF
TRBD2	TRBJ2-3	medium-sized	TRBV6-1	TGTGCCAGCAGGGCTAGCGGGAGTTACCGCACAGATACGCAGTATTTT	CASRASGSYRTDTQYF
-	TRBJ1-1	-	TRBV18	TGTGCCAGCTCATCAGCCTGGGGCACTGAAGCTTTCTTT	CASSSAWGTEAFF
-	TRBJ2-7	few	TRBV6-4	TGTGCCAGCAGTGACTCGAGTGAAGCAGCTAAGAATCGCTACGAGCAGTACTTC	CASSDSSEAAKNRYEQYF
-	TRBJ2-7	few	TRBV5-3	TGTGCCAGAAGCCTGGGCCCAGGGCAGGCCTACGAGCAGTACTTC	CARSLGPGQAYEQYF
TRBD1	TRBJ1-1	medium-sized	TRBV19	TGTGCCAGTAGTATTTGGGGACAGCCGAACACTGAAGCTTTCTTT	CASSIWGQPNTEAFF
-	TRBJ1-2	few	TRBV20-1	TGCAGTGCTCGGACAGAGACTAACTATGGCTACACCTTC	CSARTETNYGYTF
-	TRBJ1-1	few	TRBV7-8	TGTGCCAGCAGCTTAGCACGCTCCAAGGGCTACTTGGACTGGGGGATGAACACTGAAGCTTTCTTT	CASSLARSKGYLDWGMNTEAFF
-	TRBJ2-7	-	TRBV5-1	TGCGCCAGCAGCATCGGACACGGTGTATTCTACGAGCAGTACTTC	CASSIGHGVFYEQYF
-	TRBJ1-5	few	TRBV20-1	TGCAGTGCCTCCTCGGGAGACCAGCCCCAGCATTTT	CSASSGDQPQHF
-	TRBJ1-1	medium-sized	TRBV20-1	TGCAGTGCTACCCCTCACACTGAAGCTTTCTTT	CSATPHTEAFF
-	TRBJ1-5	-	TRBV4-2	TGTGCCAGCAGCCATAGGGCGGGCAATCAGCCCCAGCATTTT	CASSHRAGNQPQHF
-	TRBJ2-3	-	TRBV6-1	TGTGCCAGCAGCTCGGGAGATACGCAGTATTTT	CASSSGDTQYF
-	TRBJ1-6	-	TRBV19	TGTGCCAGTAGTTCCCGGGCCATCAATAATTCACCCCTCCACTTT	CASSSRAINNSPLHF
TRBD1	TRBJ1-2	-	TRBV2	TGTGCCAGCAGTGAGTCAGGGGGCGGCTATGGCTACACCTTC	CASSESGGGYGYTF
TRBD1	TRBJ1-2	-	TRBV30	TGTGCCTGGACGAGGGACAGGCCCTATGGCTACACCTTC	CAWTRDRPYGYTF
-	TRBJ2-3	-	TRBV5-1	TGCGCCAGCAGCCTAAGAGGGGTCGGCTCCACAGATACGCAGTATTTT	CASSLRGVGSTDTQYF
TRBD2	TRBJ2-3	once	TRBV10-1	TGCGCCAGCAGTTCCGGGACTACCACAGATGCGCAGTATTTT	CASSSGTTTDAQYF
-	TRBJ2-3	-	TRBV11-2	TGTGCCAGCAGCAACAGACTAGAGACAGATACGCAGTATTTT	CASSNRLETDTQYF
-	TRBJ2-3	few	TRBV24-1	TGTGCCACCAGTGATCACGGGAAGGGTAGGGCAGATACGCAGTATTTT	CATSDHGKGRADTQYF
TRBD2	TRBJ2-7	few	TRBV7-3	TGTGCCAGCGGTCTAGCGGGAGATTATGAGCAGTACTTC	CASGLAGDYEQYF
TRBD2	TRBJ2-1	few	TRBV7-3	TGTGCCAGCAGTCCCAGCGGGAGCTCCTACAATGAGCAGTTCTTC	CASSPSGSSYNEQFF
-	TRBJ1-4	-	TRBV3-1	TGTGCCAGCAGCCCCTACGGGGGTGGAGAAAAGCTGTTTTTT	CASSPYGGGEKLFF
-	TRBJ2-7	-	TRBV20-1	TGCAGTGCTAGATTAGGCAGGTCGTACTTC	CSARLGRSYF
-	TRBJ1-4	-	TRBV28	TGTGCCAGCACAGGGTTAGGGCATGAAAAACTGTTTTTT	CASTGLGHEKLFF
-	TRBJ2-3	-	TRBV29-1	TGCAGCGTTGTGCGGGTGGGGACAGATACGCAGTATTTT	CSVVRVGTDTQYF